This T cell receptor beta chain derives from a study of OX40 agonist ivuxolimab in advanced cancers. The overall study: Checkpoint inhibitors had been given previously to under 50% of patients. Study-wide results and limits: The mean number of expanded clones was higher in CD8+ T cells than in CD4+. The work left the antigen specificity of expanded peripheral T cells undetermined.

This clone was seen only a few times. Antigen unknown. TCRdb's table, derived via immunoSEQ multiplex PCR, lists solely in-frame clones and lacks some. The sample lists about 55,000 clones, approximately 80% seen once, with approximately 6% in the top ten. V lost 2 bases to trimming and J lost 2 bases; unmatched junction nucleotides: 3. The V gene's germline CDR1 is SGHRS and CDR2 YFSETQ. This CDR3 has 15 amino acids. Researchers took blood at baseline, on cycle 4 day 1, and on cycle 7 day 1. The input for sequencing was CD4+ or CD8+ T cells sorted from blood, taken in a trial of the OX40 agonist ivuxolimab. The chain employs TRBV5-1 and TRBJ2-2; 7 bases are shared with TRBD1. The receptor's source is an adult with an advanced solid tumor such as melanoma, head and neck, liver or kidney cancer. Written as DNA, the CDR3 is TGCGCCAGCAGCTTTTGGACAGGCAACACCGGGGAGCTGTTTTTT. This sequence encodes CASSFWTGNTGELFF. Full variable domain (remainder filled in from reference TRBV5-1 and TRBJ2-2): KAGVTQTPRYLIKTRGQQVTLSCSPISGHRSVSWYQQTPGQGLQFLFEYFSETQRNKGNFPGRFSGRQFSNSRSEMNVSTLELGDSALYLCASSFWTGNTGELFFGEGSRLTVL.